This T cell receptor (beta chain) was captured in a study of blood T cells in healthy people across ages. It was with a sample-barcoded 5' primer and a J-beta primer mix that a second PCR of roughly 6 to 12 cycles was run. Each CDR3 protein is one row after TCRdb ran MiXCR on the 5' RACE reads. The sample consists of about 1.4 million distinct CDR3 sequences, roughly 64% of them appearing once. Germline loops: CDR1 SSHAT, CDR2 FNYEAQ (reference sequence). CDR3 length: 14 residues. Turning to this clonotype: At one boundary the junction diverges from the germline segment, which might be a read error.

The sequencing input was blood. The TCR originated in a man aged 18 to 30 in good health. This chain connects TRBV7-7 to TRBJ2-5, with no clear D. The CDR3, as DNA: TGTGCTAGCAGCTTAGACGTCCTCACAGAGACCCAGTACTTC. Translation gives CASSLDVLTETQYF. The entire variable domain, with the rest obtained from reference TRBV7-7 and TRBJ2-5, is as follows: GAGVSQSPRYKVTKRGQDVTLRCDPISSHATLYWYQQALGQGPEFLTYFNYEAQPDKSGLPSDRFSAERPEGSISTLTIQRTEQRDSAMYRCASSLDVLTETQYFGPGTRLLVL.